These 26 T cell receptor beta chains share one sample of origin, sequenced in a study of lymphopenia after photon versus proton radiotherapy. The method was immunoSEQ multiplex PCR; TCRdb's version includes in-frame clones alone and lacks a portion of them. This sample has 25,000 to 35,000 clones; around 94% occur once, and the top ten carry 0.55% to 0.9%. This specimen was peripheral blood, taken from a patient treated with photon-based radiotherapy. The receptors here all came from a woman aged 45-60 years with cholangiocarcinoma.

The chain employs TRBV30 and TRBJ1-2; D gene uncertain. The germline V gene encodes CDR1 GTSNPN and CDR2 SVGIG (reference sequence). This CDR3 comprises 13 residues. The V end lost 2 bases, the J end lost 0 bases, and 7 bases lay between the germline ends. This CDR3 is CAWSKGPNYGYTF. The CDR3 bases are TGTGCCTGGAGTAAAGGCCCTAACTATGGCTACACCTTC.

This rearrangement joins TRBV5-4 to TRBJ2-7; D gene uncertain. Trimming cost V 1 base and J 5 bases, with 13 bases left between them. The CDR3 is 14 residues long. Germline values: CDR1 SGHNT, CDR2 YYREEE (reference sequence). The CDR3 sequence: CASSLSNYVNEQYF. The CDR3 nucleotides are TGTGCCAGCAGCTTGAGCAACTATGTAAACGAGCAGTACTTC.

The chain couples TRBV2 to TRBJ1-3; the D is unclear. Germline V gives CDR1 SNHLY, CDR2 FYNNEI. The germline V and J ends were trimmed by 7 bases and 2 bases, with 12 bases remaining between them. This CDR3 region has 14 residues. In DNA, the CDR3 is TGTGCCAGCAATGAGGGAAATGCTGGAAACACCATATATTTT. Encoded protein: CASNEGNAGNTIYF. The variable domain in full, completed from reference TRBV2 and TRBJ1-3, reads EPEVTQTPSHQVTQMGQEVILRCVPISNHLYFYWYRQILGQKVEFLVSFYNNEISEKSEIFDDQFSVERPDGSNFTLKIRSTKLEDSAMYFCASNEGNAGNTIYFGEGSWLTVV.

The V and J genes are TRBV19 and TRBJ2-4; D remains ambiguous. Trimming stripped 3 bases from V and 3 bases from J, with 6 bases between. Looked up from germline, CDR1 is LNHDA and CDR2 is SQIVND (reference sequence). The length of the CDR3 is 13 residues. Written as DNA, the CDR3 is TGTGCCAGTAGTATTGACGACAAAAACATTCAGTACTTC. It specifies CASSIDDKNIQYF.

The CDR3 loop reads CSARDTNQPQHF. For the CDR3, the DNA is TGCAGCGCCCGGGACACTAATCAGCCCCAGCATTTT. This chain joins TRBV29-1 and TRBJ1-5, with TRBD1 as a possible D gene (6 bases). Per the germline V gene, CDR1 is SQVTM and CDR2 is ANQGSEA. The ends were cut back, 7 bases at V and 4 bases at J, with 11 bases in the middle. The CDR3 runs to 12 residues.

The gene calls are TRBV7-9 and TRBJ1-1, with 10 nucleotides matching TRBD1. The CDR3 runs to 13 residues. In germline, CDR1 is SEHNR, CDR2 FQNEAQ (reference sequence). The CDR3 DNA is TGTGTTGGGCGACAGGGGGCGAACACTGAAGCTTTCTTT. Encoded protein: CVGRQGANTEAFF. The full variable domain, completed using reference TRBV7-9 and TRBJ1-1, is DTGVSQNPRHKITKRGQNVTFRCDPISEHNRLYWYRQTLGQGPEFLTYFQNEAQLEKSRLLSDRFSAERPKGSFSTLEIQRTEQGDSAMYLCVGRQGANTEAFFGQGTRLTVV.

The CDR3 here is CASSVGGDTYNEQFF. In DNA form, the CDR3 reads TGTGCCAGCAGCGTAGGGGGGGACACCTACAATGAGCAGTTCTTC. This rearrangement joins TRBV9 to TRBJ2-1; D could derive from TRBD1 or TRBD2 (6 bases each). Trimming took 0 bases from V and 2 from J, leaving 9 bases between them. Germline CDR1 reads SGDLS; CDR2 reads YYNGEE. This CDR3 is built from 15 residues.

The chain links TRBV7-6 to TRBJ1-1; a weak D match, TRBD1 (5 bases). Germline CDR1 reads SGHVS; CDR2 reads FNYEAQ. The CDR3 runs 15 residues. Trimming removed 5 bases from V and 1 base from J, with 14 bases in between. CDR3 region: CASSHLLGRNTEAFF. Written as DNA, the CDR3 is TGTGCCAGCAGCCACCTTCTGGGGCGGAACACTGAAGCTTTCTTT. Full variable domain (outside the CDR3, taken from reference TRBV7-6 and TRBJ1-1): GAGVSQSPRYKVTKRGQDVALRCDPISGHVSLYWYRQALGQGPEFLTYFNYEAQQDKSGLPNDRFSAERPEGSISTLTIQRTEQRDSAMYRCASSHLLGRNTEAFFGQGTRLTVV.

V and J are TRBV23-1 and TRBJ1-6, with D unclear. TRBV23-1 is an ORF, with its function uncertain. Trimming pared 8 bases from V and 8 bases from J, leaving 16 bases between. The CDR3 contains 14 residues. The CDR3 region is CASALERADSPLHF. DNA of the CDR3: TGCGCCAGCGCTCTGGAGAGGGCCGATTCACCCCTCCACTTT.

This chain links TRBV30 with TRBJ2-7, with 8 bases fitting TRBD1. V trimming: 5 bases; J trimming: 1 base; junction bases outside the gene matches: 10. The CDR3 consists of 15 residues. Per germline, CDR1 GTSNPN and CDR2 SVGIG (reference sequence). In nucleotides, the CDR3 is TGTGCCTGGGAACCCGGCCGGGACAGGTCCTACGAGCAGTACTTC. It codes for CAWEPGRDRSYEQYF.

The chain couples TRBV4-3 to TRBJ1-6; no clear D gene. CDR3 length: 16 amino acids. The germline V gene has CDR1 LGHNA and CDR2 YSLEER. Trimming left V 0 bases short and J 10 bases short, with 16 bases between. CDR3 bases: TGCGCCAGCAGCCAAGACGCCTCCGGGGATGGGTCACCCCTCCACTTT. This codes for CASSQDASGDGSPLHF.

CDR3 loop: CASSQLRDLYGNTIYF. As DNA, the CDR3 is TGCGCCAGCAGCCAACTCCGGGACCTGTATGGAAACACCATATATTTT. The chain employs TRBV4-3 and TRBJ1-3; maybe TRBD1 (5 bases). The CDR3 consists of 16 residues. V was pared by 2 bases and J by 3 bases, with 14 bases between. Germline V gene data show CDR1 as LGHNA and CDR2 as YSLEER.

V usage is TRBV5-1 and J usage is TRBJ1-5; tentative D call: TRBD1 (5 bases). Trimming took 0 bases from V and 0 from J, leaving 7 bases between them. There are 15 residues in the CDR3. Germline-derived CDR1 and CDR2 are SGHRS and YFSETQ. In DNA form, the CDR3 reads TGCGCCAGCAGCTTGGCAGGGTATAGCAATCAGCCCCAGCATTTT. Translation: CASSLAGYSNQPQHF.

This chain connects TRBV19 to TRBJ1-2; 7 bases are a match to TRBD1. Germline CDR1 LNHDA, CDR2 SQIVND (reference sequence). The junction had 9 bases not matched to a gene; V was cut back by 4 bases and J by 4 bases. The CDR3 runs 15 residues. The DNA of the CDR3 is TGTGCCAGTAGTACCGGAGGGACAGAGCGCTATGGCTACACCTTC. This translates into CASSTGGTERYGYTF.

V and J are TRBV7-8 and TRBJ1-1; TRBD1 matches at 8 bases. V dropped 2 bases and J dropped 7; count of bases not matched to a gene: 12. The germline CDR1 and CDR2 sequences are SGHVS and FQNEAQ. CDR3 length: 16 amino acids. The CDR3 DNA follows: TGTGCCAGCAGCTTACAGGGGGCCTTCACCCCCAATGAAGCTTTCTTT. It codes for CASSLQGAFTPNEAFF. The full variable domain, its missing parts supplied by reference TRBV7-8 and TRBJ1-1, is GAGVSQSPRYKVAKRGQDVALRCDPISGHVSLFWYQQALGQGPEFLTYFQNEAQLDKSGLPSDRFFAERPEGSVSTLKIQRTQQEDSAVYLCASSLQGAFTPNEAFFGQGTRLTVV.

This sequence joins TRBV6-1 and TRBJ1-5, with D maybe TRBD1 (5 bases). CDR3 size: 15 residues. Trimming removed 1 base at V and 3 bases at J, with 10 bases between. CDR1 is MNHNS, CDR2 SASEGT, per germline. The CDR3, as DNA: TGTGCCAGCAGTGAAGGACAGATCCCCAATCAGCCCCAGCATTTT. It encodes CASSEGQIPNQPQHF.

The CDR3 DNA reads TGCGCCAGCAGTGAGTCCCTTGAGGGAGTTAACTATGGCTACACCTTC. Translation gives CASSESLEGVNYGYTF. The chain has TRBV10-1 and TRBJ1-2; D ambiguous. V was trimmed by 0 bases and J by 1 base, leaving 12 bases between them. The CDR3 is 16 amino acids. Germline CDR1 reads WNHNN; CDR2 reads SYGVQD (reference sequence).

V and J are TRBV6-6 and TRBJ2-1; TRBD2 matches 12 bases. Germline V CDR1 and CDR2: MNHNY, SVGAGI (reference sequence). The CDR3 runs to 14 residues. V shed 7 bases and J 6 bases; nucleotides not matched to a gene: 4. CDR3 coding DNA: TGTGCCAGCACTCTGACTAGCGGGGGCAATGAGCAGTTCTTC. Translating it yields CASTLTSGGNEQFF.

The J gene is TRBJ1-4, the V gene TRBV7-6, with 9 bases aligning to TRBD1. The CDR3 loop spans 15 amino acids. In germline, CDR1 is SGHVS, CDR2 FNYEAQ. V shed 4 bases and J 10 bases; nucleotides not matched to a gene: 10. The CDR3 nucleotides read TGTGCCAGCAGCTCAGTACGGGACAGGGAGGCAAAACTGTTTTTT. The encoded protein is CASSSVRDREAKLFF.

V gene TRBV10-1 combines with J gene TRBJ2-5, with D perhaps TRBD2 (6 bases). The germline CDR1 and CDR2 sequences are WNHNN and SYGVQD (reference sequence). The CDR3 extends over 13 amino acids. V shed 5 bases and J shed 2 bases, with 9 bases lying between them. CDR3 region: CASSQGLQETQYF. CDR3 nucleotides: TGCGCCAGCAGTCAGGGACTGCAAGAGACCCAGTACTTC.

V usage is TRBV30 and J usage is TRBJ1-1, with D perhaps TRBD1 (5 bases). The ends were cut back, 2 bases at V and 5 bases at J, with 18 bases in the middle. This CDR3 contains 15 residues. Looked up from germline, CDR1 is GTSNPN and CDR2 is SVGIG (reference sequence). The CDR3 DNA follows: TGTGCCTGGAGTAAACCTCGGGGGGAATGGACTGAAGCTTTCTTT. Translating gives CAWSKPRGEWTEAFF.

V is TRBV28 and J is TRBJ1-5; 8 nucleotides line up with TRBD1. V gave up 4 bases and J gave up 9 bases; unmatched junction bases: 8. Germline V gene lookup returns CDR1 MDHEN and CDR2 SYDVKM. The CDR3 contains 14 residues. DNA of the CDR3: TGTGCCAGCAGTTCCCAGGGGGCGCGTGGGCCCCAGCATTTT. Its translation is CASSSQGARGPQHF.

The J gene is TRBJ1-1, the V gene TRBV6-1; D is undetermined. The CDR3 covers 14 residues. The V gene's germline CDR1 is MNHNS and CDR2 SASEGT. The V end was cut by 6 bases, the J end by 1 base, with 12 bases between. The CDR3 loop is CASSPPDSNTEAFF. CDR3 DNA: TGTGCCAGCAGCCCGCCGGATTCGAACACTGAAGCTTTCTTT.

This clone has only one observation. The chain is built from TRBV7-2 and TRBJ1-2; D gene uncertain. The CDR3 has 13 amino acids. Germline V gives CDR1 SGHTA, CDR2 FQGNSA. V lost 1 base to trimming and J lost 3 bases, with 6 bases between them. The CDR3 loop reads CASSLGADYGYTF. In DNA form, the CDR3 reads TGTGCCAGCAGCTTAGGGGCGGACTATGGCTACACCTTC.

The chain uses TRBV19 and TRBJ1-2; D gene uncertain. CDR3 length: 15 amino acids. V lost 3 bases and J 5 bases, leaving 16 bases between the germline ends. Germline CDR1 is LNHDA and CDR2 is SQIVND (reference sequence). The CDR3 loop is CASSIGGAGFYGYTF. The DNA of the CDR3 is TGTGCCAGTAGTATTGGAGGAGCCGGATTTTATGGCTACACCTTC.

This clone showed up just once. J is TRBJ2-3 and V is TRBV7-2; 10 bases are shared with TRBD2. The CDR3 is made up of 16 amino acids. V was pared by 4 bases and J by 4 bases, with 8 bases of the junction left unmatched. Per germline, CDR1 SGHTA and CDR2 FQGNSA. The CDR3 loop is CASSSRTSGFSDTQYF. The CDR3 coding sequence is TGTGCCAGCAGCTCCAGGACTAGCGGTTTCTCAGATACGCAGTATTTT.